A selection of T cell receptor beta chains follows, all from one sample in a study of shared clonotypes between healthy human individuals. TCRdb's copy holds only in-frame clones and misses some; the assay was immunoSEQ multiplex PCR. This table holds about 520,000 clones, around 73% found once. Sample: PBMCs. These TCRs come from a woman aged 40 to 49 in good health. Some clones in this sample may be carry-over from other donors' samples. Both conserved end residues are part of each CDR3. D genes are given only for firm matches. Only some rows state a clone size, as once, few, many or a class for expanded clones.

>.|17|TRBD1|TRBV4-1|TRBJ1-5
CASSQAGTAYSNQPQHF
TGCGCCAGCAGCCAAGCCGGGACAGCTTATAGCAATCAGCCCCAGCATTTT
>.|15|TRBD2|TRBV7-2|TRBJ2-5
CASSYIAGGSETQYF
TGTGCCAGCAGTTACATAGCGGGAGGGAGTGAGACCCAGTACTTC
>.|15|.|TRBV7-9|TRBJ2-1
CASSSAQRANREQFF
TGTGCCAGCAGCTCAGCCCAGCGGGCCAACCGTGAGCAGTTCTTC
>.|17|.|TRBV4-2|TRBJ2-3
CASSQDSGRVGTDTQYF
TGTGCCAGCAGCCAAGATTCTGGCAGGGTAGGCACAGATACGCAGTATTTT
>.|14|.|TRBV5-6|TRBJ1-2
CASRGPGPIYGYTF
TGTGCCAGCAGGGGACCGGGGCCCATCTATGGCTACACCTTC
>once|14|.|TRBV6-5|TRBJ1-4
CASTSRSANEKLFF
TGTGCCAGCACTTCCCGATCAGCGAATGAAAAACTGTTTTTT
>.|14|TRBD2|TRBV5-4|TRBJ2-7
CASSEGLAPGEQYF
TGTGCCAGCAGCGAGGGACTAGCACCTGGCGAGCAGTACTTC
>.|15|.|TRBV5-8|TRBJ2-1
CASSARRGAYNEQFF
TGTGCCAGCAGTGCGAGGAGGGGCGCATACAATGAGCAGTTCTTC
>.|12|.|TRBV6-6|TRBJ2-3
CASSYEGNTQYF
TGTGCCAGCAGTTACGAGGGAAATACGCAGTATTTT
>.|15|TRBD1|TRBV2|TRBJ1-1
CASSPTGQVNTEAFF
TGTGCCAGCAGCCCGACGGGACAGGTGAACACTGAAGCTTTCTTT
>.|16|.|TRBV6-5|TRBJ2-5
CASSYSPLGVGETQYF
TGTGCCAGCAGTTATAGTCCTTTGGGAGTTGGGGAGACCCAGTACTTC
>few|12|.|TRBV5-1|TRBJ2-2
CASSLGPGELFF
TGCGCCAGCAGCCTCGGACCCGGGGAGCTGTTTTTT
>.|16|.|TRBV4-3|TRBJ2-7
CASSHGLSGLRAEQYF
TGCGCCAGCAGCCATGGATTATCGGGACTCCGGGCCGAGCAATACTTC
>few|12|.|TRBV5-1|TRBJ2-3
CASSLTEDTQYF
TGCGCCAGCAGCCTGACTGAAGATACGCAGTATTTT
>.|15|TRBD2|TRBV10-3|TRBJ2-7
CAISQTSGSSYEQYF
TGTGCCATCAGTCAAACTAGCGGGAGCTCCTACGAGCAGTACTTC
>once|14|.|TRBV9|TRBJ2-7
CASSPLSWESEQYF
TGTGCCAGCAGCCCCCTGAGTTGGGAGAGCGAGCAGTACTTC
>.|13|.|TRBV7-3|TRBJ2-3
CASSPTGEDTQYF
TGTGCCAGCAGCCCCACGGGAGAAGATACGCAGTATTTT
>.|18|TRBD2|TRBV5-4|TRBJ2-2
CASSAGLAGGRGTGELFF
TGTGCCAGCAGCGCGGGACTAGCGGGAGGCCGGGGCACCGGGGAGCTGTTTTTT
>.|16|TRBD1|TRBV28|TRBJ2-5
CASSMPGTGIQETQYF
TGTGCCAGCAGCATGCCCGGGACAGGGATCCAAGAGACCCAGTACTTC
>.|14|.|TRBV27|TRBJ2-7
CASSLRRQLHEQYF
TGTGCCAGCAGTCTCCGAAGACAGCTCCACGAGCAGTACTTC
>once|14|TRBD1|TRBV7-7|TRBJ2-5
CASSLAGTGETQYF
TGTGCTAGCAGCTTAGCCGGGACAGGAGAGACCCAGTACTTC
>few|16|TRBD2|TRBV5-6|TRBJ2-1
CASSLISTSAYNEQFF
TGTGCCAGCAGCTTGATCTCGACTAGCGCTTACAATGAGCAGTTCTTC
>.|13|.|TRBV6-1|TRBJ2-7
CASRSTGFYEQYF
TGTGCCAGCAGATCAACCGGGTTCTACGAGCAGTACTTC
>.|13|.|TRBV11-2|TRBJ2-7
CASSLAHLGEQYF
TGTGCCAGCAGCTTAGCTCACTTGGGCGAGCAGTACTTC
>.|16|TRBD2|TRBV7-3|TRBJ2-1
CASSASIAGGNNEQFF
TGTGCCAGCAGCGCATCGATAGCGGGAGGGAACAATGAGCAGTTCTTC
>few|14|.|TRBV5-4|TRBJ2-2
CASSQTRETGELFF
TGTGCCAGCAGCCAGACTAGGGAAACCGGGGAGCTGTTTTTT